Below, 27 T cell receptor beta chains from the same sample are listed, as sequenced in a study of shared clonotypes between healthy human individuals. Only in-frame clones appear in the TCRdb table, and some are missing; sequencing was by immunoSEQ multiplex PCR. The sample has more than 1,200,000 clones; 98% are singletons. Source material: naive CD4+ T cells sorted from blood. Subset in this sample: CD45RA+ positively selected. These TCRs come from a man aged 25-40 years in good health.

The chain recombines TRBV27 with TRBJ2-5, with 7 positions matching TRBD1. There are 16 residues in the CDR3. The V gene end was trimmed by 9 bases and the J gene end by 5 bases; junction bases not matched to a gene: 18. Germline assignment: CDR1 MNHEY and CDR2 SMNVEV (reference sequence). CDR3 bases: TGTGCCAGTACTGCGACAAGCAGGGGGTTGTCCGAGACCCAGTACTTC. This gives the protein CASTATSRGLSETQYF.

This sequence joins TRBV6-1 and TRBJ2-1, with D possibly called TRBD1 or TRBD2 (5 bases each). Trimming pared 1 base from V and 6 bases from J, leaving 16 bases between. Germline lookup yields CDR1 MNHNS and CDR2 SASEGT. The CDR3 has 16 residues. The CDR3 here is CASSEGRGVSFNEQFF. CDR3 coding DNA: TGTGCCAGCAGTGAAGGTAGGGGAGTTAGTTTCAATGAGCAGTTCTTC.

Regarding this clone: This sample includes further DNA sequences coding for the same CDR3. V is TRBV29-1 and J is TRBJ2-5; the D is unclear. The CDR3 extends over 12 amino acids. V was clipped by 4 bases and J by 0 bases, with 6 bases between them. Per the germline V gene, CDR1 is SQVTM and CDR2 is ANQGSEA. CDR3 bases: TGCAGCGTTGCGTGGAACCAAGAGACCCAGTACTTC. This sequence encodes CSVAWNQETQYF.

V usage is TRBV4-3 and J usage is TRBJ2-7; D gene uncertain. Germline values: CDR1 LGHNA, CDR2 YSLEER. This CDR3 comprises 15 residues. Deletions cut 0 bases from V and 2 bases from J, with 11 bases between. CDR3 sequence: CASSQDLGGPYEQYF. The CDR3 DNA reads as TGCGCCAGCAGCCAAGATTTGGGCGGCCCCTACGAGCAGTACTTC.

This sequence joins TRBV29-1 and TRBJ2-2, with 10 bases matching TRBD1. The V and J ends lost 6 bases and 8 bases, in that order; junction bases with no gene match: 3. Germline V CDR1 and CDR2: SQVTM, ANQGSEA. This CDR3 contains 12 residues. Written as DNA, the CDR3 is TGCAGCGTGACAGGGGGCGGAGGGGAGCTGTTTTTT. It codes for CSVTGGGGELFF.

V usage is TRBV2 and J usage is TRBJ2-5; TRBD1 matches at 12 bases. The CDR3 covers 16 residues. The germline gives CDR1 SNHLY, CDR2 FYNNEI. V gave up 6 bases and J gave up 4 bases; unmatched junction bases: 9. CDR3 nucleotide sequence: TGTGCCAGCAGGGTCGAACCGGGACAGGGGGCAGAGACCCAGTACTTC. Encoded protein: CASRVEPGQGAETQYF.

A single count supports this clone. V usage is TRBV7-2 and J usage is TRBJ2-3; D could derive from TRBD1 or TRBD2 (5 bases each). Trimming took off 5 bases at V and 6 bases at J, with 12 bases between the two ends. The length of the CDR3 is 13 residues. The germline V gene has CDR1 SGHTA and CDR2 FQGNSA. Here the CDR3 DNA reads TGTGCCAGCAGCCCCGAGGGGTGGGATACGCAGTATTTT. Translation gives CASSPEGWDTQYF.

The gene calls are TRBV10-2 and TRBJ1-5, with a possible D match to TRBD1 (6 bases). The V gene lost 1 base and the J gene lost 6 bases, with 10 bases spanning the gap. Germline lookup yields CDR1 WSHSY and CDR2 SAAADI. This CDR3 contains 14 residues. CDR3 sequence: CASSEWGPGQPQHF. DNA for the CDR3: TGCGCCAGCAGTGAGTGGGGGCCAGGTCAGCCCCAGCATTTT.

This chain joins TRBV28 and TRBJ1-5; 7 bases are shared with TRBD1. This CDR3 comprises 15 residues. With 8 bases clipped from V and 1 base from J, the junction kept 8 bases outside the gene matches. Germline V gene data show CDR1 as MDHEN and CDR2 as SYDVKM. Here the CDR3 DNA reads TGTGCCAGCGCCCGTCGACAGGGCAGCAATCAGCCCCAGCATTTT. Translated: CASARRQGSNQPQHF.

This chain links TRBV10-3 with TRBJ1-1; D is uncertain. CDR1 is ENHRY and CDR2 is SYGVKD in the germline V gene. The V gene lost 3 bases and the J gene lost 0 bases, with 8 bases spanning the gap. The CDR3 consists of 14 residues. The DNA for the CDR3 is TGTGCCATCAGTGAAAGGGCAGTGAACACTGAAGCTTTCTTT. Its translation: CAISERAVNTEAFF.

CDR3 in DNA: TGTGCCAGCTCACTGGACTACCAAGAGACCCAGTACTTC. Its protein product is CASSLDYQETQYF. J is TRBJ2-5 and V is TRBV18; D might be TRBD2 (5 bases). Germline V gene sequence: CDR1 KGHSH, CDR2 LQKENI. This CDR3 comprises 13 residues. The V and J ends lost 4 bases and 0 bases respectively, with 6 bases between them.

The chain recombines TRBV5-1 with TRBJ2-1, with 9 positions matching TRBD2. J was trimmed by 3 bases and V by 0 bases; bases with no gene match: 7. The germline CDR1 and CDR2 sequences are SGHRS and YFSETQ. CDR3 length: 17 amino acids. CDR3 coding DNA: TGCGCCAGCAGCTTGGGCGAACTAGCGGGTTTCTACAATGAGCAGTTCTTC. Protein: CASSLGELAGFYNEQFF.

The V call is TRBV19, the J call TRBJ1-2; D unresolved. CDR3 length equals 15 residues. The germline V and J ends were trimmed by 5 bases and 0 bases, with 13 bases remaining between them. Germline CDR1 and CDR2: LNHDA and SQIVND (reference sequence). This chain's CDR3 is CASSLDGSTNYGYTF. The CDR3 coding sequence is TGTGCCAGTAGTCTCGACGGATCGACTAACTATGGCTACACCTTC.

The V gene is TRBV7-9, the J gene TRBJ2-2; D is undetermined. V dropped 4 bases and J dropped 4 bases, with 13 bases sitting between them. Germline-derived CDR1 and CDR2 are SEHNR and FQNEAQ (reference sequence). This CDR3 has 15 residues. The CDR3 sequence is CASSSPGPGTGELFF. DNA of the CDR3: TGTGCCAGCAGCTCCCCCGGGCCCGGCACCGGGGAGCTGTTTTTT.

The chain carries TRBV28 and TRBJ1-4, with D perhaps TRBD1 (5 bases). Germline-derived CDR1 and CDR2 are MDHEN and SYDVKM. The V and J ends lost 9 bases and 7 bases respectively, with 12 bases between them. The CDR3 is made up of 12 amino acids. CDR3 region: CASQGNSEKLFF. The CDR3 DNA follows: TGTGCCAGTCAGGGAAATTCTGAAAAACTGTTTTTT.

CDR3 coding DNA: TGTGCCAGCAACCGACAGGGTTTCTCCTACGAGCAGTACTTC. This translates into CASNRQGFSYEQYF. The rearrangement uses TRBV2 and TRBJ2-7, with 7 bases fitting TRBD1. This CDR3 has 14 residues. Germline V gene data show CDR1 as SNHLY and CDR2 as FYNNEI. V was pared by 7 bases and J by 0 bases, with 6 bases of the junction left unmatched.

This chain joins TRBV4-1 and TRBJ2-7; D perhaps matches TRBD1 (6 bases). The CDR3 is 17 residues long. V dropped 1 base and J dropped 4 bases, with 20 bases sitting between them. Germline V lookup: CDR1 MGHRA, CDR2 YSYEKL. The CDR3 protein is CASSQVVGRGGVYEQYF. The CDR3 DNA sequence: TGCGCCAGCAGCCAAGTTGTCGGCAGGGGTGGTGTGTACGAGCAGTACTTC.

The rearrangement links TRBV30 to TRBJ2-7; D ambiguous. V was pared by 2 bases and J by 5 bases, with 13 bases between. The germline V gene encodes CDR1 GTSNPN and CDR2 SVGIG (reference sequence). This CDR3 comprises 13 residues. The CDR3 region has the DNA TGTGCCTGGAGTCACAGCGAATGGGACGAGCAGTACTTC. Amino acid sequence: CAWSHSEWDEQYF.

Here the CDR3 DNA reads TGTGCCAGCAGCCCAAACACGGGTTCCGACACTGAAGCTTTCTTT. It encodes CASSPNTGSDTEAFF. The chain uses TRBV9 and TRBJ1-1; D is undetermined. Germline V gene data show CDR1 as SGDLS and CDR2 as YYNGEE. The CDR3 consists of 15 residues. Trimming stripped 4 bases from V and 3 bases from J, with 16 bases between. The full variable domain, rest sourced from reference TRBV9 and TRBJ1-1, is DSGVTQTPKHLITATGQRVTLRCSPRSGDLSVYWYQQSLDQGLQFLIQYYNGEERAKGNILERFSAQQFPDLHSELNLSSLELGDSALYFCASSPNTGSDTEAFFGQGTRLTVV.

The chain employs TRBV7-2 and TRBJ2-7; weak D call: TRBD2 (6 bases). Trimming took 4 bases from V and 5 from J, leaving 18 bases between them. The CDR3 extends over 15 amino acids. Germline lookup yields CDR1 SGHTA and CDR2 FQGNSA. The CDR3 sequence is CASSSLGGKVHEQYF. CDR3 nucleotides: TGTGCCAGCAGCTCGCTAGGCGGGAAGGTCCACGAGCAGTACTTC.

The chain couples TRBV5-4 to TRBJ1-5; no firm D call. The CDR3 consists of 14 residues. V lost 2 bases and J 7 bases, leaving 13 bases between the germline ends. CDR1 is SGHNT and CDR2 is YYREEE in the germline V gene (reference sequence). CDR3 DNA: TGTGCCAGCAGCTTCGGCGTAACGGGGCAGCCCCAGCATTTT. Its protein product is CASSFGVTGQPQHF.

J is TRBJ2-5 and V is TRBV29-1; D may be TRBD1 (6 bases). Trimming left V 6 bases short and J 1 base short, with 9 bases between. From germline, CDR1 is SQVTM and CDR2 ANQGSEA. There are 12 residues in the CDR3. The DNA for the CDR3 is TGCAGCGTCAACAGGGTCCAAGAGACCCAGTACTTC. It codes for CSVNRVQETQYF.

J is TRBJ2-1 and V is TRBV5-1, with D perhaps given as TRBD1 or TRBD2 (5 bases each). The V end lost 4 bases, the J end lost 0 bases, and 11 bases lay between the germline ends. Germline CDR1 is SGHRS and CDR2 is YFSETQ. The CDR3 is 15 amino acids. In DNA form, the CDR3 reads TGCGCCAGCAGCAGGGACCTAAGCTCCTACAATGAGCAGTTCTTC. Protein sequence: CASSRDLSSYNEQFF. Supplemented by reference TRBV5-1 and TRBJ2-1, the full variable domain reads KAGVTQTPRYLIKTRGQQVTLSCSPISGHRSVSWYQQTPGQGLQFLFEYFSETQRNKGNFPGRFSGRQFSNSRSEMNVSTLELGDSALYLCASSRDLSSYNEQFFGPGTRLTVL.

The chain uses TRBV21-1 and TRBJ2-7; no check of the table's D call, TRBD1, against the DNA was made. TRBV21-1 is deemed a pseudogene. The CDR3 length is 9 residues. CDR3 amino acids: CASSKVHYF. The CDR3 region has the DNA TGTGCCAGCAGCAAAGTACATTACTTC.

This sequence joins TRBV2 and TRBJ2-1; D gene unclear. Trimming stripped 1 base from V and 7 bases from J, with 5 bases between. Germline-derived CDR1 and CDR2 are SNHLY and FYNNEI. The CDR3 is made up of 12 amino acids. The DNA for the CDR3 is TGTGCCAGCAGTGAAGGCTTTAATGAGCAGTTCTTC. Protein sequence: CASSEGFNEQFF.

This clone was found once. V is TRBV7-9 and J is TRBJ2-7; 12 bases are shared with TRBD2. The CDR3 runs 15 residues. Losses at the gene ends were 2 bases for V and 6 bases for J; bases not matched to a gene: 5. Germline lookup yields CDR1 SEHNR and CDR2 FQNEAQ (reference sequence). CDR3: CASSLNLAGGAEQYF. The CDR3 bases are TGTGCCAGCAGCTTAAACCTAGCGGGAGGGGCCGAGCAGTACTTC.

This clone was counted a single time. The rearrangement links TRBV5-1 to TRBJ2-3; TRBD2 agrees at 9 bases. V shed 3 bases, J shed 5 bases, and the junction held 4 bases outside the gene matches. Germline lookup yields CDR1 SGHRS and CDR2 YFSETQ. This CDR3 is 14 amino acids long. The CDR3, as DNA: TGCGCCAGCAGCTCCCCGACTAGCGGAGATACGCAGTATTTT. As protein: CASSSPTSGDTQYF. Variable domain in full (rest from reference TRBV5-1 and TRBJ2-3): KAGVTQTPRYLIKTRGQQVTLSCSPISGHRSVSWYQQTPGQGLQFLFEYFSETQRNKGNFPGRFSGRQFSNSRSEMNVSTLELGDSALYLCASSSPTSGDTQYFGPGTRLTVL.